The 19 T cell receptor beta chains below come from one sample, sequenced in a study of T cell changes during pregnancy in multiple sclerosis. Repertoires were generated with immunoSEQ multiplex PCR, while TCRdb's copy carries only in-frame clones and drops some. The profile shows 50,000 to 80,000 clones, roughly 92% of them singletons. The sequenced sample was peripheral blood, obtained in the second trimester of pregnancy. The receptors here all came from a female donor with multiple sclerosis, enrolled in a pregnancy study.

The genes are TRBV19 and TRBJ1-5, with D possibly matching TRBD1 (5 bases). Germline CDR1 is LNHDA and CDR2 is SQIVND (reference sequence). V was clipped by 5 bases and J by 0 bases, with 14 bases between them. This CDR3 is 16 amino acids long. As DNA, the CDR3 is TGTGCCAGTAGTCCCAGACAGTGGGATAGCAATCAGCCCCAGCATTTT. It is translated as CASSPRQWDSNQPQHF.

The chain recombines TRBV12-2 with TRBJ1-3; whether TRBD1, the table's D call, matches the DNA was not checked. TRBV12-2 is shown as a pseudogene. The CDR3 is 15 amino acids. For the CDR3, the DNA is TGTGCAAGTCGTCCGGACAAGAGCTCTGGAAACACCATATATTTT. As protein: CASRPDKSSGNTIYF.

The chain links TRBV28 to TRBJ2-7, with 12 nucleotides matching TRBD2. Germline assignment: CDR1 MDHEN and CDR2 SYDVKM. The CDR3 has 16 residues. J gave up 5 bases and V 6 bases, and 11 bases lay outside the gene matches. CDR3 DNA sequence: TGTGCCAGCAGCCAAAGGACTAGCGGGATTTGGAACGAGCAGTACTTC. Its translation is CASSQRTSGIWNEQYF.

This chain connects TRBV18 to TRBJ2-1, with 15 bases fitting TRBD2. V was clipped by 3 bases and J by 4 bases; unmatched bases: 7. The CDR3 is made up of 18 amino acids. CDR1 and CDR2 from the germline V gene are KGHSH and LQKENI. The CDR3: CASSPPGLAGGTYNEQFF. CDR3 nucleotide sequence: TGTGCCAGCTCACCTCCGGGACTAGCGGGAGGTACTTACAATGAGCAGTTCTTC.

The chain is built from TRBV10-3 and TRBJ1-2; weak D call: TRBD1 (5 bases). The CDR3 length is 14 residues. The V gene's germline CDR1 is ENHRY and CDR2 SYGVKD. Deletions cut 3 bases from V and 1 base from J, with 9 bases between. The DNA of the CDR3 is TGTGCCATCAGTGAATTTGACAGTAACTATGGCTACACCTTC. Protein sequence: CAISEFDSNYGYTF.

CDR3 sequence reads: CASRNKGVGRNNQPQHF. In DNA, the CDR3 is TGTGCCAGCAGAAATAAGGGGGTGGGGAGAAACAATCAGCCCCAGCATTTT. This rearrangement joins TRBV28 to TRBJ1-5; possible D gene TRBD1, 6 bases. Germline V CDR1 and CDR2: MDHEN, SYDVKM. Trimming took off 6 bases at V and 3 bases at J, with 21 bases between the two ends. This CDR3 region has 17 residues.

The chain carries TRBV6-4 and TRBJ2-3, with 9 nucleotides matching TRBD2. Germline CDR1 is MRHNA and CDR2 is SNTAGT. V lost 3 bases, J lost 4 bases, and 5 bases stayed unmatched. This CDR3 is 15 amino acids long. The chain's CDR3 is CASSEGSGSADTQYF. The CDR3 DNA is TGTGCCAGCAGTGAAGGTAGCGGGAGTGCAGATACGCAGTATTTT.

This clone has just one count. This chain connects TRBV6-5 to TRBJ2-2; TRBD2 matches 7 bases. The germline CDR1 and CDR2 sequences are MNHEY and SVGAGI. After removal of 5 bases from V and 6 bases from J, the junction contained 9 bases not matched to a gene. The CDR3 length is 15 residues. As DNA, the CDR3 is TGTGCCAGCAGTCCCCGTCTAGCGGTCCCCGGGGAGCTGTTTTTT. Amino acids: CASSPRLAVPGELFF.

The chain employs TRBV2 and TRBJ2-3; 9 nucleotides align to TRBD2. V trimming: 5 bases; J trimming: 0 bases; junction bases outside the gene matches: 6. CDR3 length: 16 amino acids. The V gene's germline CDR1 is SNHLY and CDR2 FYNNEI. CDR3 nucleotides: TGTGCCAGCAGTCCCACTAGCGGGTACAGCACAGATACGCAGTATTTT. Translated, it gives CASSPTSGYSTDTQYF.

The chain links TRBV20-1 to TRBJ1-1; the D is unclear. Trimming left V 7 bases short and J 7 bases short, with 13 bases between. The CDR3 consists of 11 residues. Per the germline V gene, CDR1 is DFQATT and CDR2 is SNEGSKA (reference sequence). In nucleotides, the CDR3 is TGCAGTGTTGTGAGTGGTTATGAAGCTTTCTTT. It translates to CSVVSGYEAFF.

V usage is TRBV5-1 and J usage is TRBJ1-2; 8 bases are shared with TRBD1. The CDR3 is made up of 16 amino acids. Germline V CDR1 and CDR2: SGHRS, YFSETQ. After removal of 0 bases from V and 7 bases from J, the junction contained 11 bases not matched to a gene. The CDR3 DNA reads as TGCGCCAGCAGCTTGGCCCCCGGACAGGGAGGTGTTGGCTACACCTTC. Encoded protein: CASSLAPGQGGVGYTF.

V is TRBV5-1 and J is TRBJ2-1; TRBD2 aligns across 10 bases. Germline assignment: CDR1 SGHRS and CDR2 YFSETQ. There are 15 residues in the CDR3. With V trimmed by 2 bases and J by 4 bases, 3 bases remained unmatched. In DNA form, the CDR3 reads TGCGCCAGCAGCTTTGGGACTAGCGCATACAATGAGCAGTTCTTC. It yields the protein CASSFGTSAYNEQFF.

The J gene is TRBJ2-5, the V gene TRBV2; D might be TRBD2 (5 bases). The V end lost 7 bases, the J end lost 5 bases, and 11 bases lay between the germline ends. Germline CDR1 SNHLY, CDR2 FYNNEI. The length of the CDR3 is 12 residues. CDR3 coding DNA: TGTGCCAGCAACGCGGGTAGGGAGACCCAGTACTTC. Amino acids: CASNAGRETQYF.

This chain joins TRBV28 and TRBJ2-2; TRBD2 agrees at 7 bases. The CDR3 runs to 16 residues. In germline, CDR1 is MDHEN, CDR2 SYDVKM. V was clipped by 3 bases and J by 5 bases; unmatched bases: 9. Here the CDR3 reads CASSFIGLVETGELFF. CDR3 coding DNA: TGTGCCAGCAGTTTTATCGGACTAGTCGAAACCGGGGAGCTGTTTTTT.

V usage is TRBV4-2 and J usage is TRBJ2-7; TRBD2 matches 7 bases. CDR3 length equals 17 residues. Germline V gene data show CDR1 as LGHNA and CDR2 as YNFKEQ. Losses at the gene ends were 2 bases for V and 4 bases for J; bases not matched to a gene: 14. The CDR3 nucleotides read TGTGCCAGCAGCCAATCATCGGTGATCGCGGGAGAATACGAGCAGTACTTC. This codes for CASSQSSVIAGEYEQYF.

The CDR3: CAWEGQGNQPQHF. In DNA form, the CDR3 reads TGTGCCTGGGAAGGACAGGGGAATCAGCCCCAGCATTTT. This chain connects TRBV30 to TRBJ1-5; 9 bases match TRBD1. Germline values: CDR1 GTSNPN, CDR2 SVGIG (reference sequence). J was trimmed by 4 bases and V by 5 bases; bases with no gene match: 3. This CDR3 is 13 amino acids long.

The genes are TRBV27 and TRBJ1-2; 9 positions agree with TRBD1. Germline V gene data show CDR1 as MNHEY and CDR2 as SMNVEV (reference sequence). The CDR3 runs 14 residues. V dropped 5 bases and J dropped 5; count of bases not matched to a gene: 6. The CDR3 sequence: CASSRVDRGYGYTF. CDR3 DNA sequence: TGTGCCAGCAGTAGAGTGGACAGGGGATATGGCTACACCTTC.

The chain's CDR3 is CASSYPTRNSNQPQHF. The CDR3 nucleotides read TGTGCCAGCAGTTACCCAACAAGAAATAGCAATCAGCCCCAGCATTTT. The V and J genes are TRBV6-5 and TRBJ1-5; no definite D call. Germline V lookup: CDR1 MNHEY, CDR2 SVGAGI. There are 16 residues in the CDR3. Trimming took off 2 bases at V and 0 bases at J, with 11 bases between the two ends.

The J gene is TRBJ2-2, the V gene TRBV5-4; 14 bases agree with TRBD2. Germline values: CDR1 SGHNT, CDR2 YYREEE (reference sequence). V lost 5 bases, J lost 2 bases, and 5 bases stayed unmatched. The CDR3 sequence is 17 residues long. The CDR3 DNA follows: TGTGCCAGCAGACACGGACTAGCGGGGGGTAACACCGGGGAGCTGTTTTTT. Its translation: CASRHGLAGGNTGELFF.